These 27 T cell receptor beta chains originate from one sample sequenced in a study of beta chain features in type 1 diabetes. General study points: All four CD4+ subsets of Type 1 diabetes patients contained TCRB CDR3s that were moderately but significantly shorter.

No antigen has been identified for these receptors. Reverse transcribing all isolated RNA meant expressed TCRB transcripts were sequenced. The protocol was immunoSEQ multiplex PCR, while the TCRdb copy is restricted to in-frame clones and leaves out a portion. This table holds more than 550,000 clones, about 14% found once. The sequencing sample was made of naive CD4+ T cells from blood. The receptors were gathered from a man younger than 30 with type 1 diabetes.

This clone was recorded a few times. V and J are TRBV15 and TRBJ2-7; D gene uncertain. CDR1 and CDR2 (germline): LNHNV, YYDKDF (reference sequence). The CDR3 consists of 13 residues. V was clipped by 0 bases and J by 4 bases, with 7 bases between them. In DNA form, the CDR3 reads TGTGCCACCAGCAGAGACTCACCGTACGAGCAGTACTTC. It translates to CATSRDSPYEQYF.

This clone has a handful of counts. The V call is TRBV30, the J call TRBJ1-4, with a possible D match to TRBD1 (6 bases). V was pared by 0 bases and J by 6 bases, with 14 bases between. Germline CDR1 reads GTSNPN; CDR2 reads SVGIG (reference sequence). CDR3 length: 15 amino acids. DNA for the CDR3: TGTGCCTGGAGTGTACGTGACAGGACGGATGAAAAACTGTTTTTT. Its protein is CAWSVRDRTDEKLFF.

The CDR3 spells CASSPYDGSSGNTIYF. The CDR3, as DNA: TGTGCCAGCTCACCCTATGACGGGAGCTCTGGAAACACCATATATTTT. The chain employs TRBV18 and TRBJ1-3; D unclear. V gave up 3 bases and J gave up 0 bases, with 12 bases separating them. Germline V gives CDR1 KGHSH, CDR2 LQKENI. The CDR3 covers 16 residues.

V is TRBV19 and J is TRBJ1-2; no clear D gene. The CDR3 covers 16 residues. Trimming stripped 8 bases from V and 1 base from J, with 20 bases between. Germline loops: CDR1 LNHDA, CDR2 SQIVND (reference sequence). The CDR3 DNA is TGTGCCAGTTCACGTGGGCAACGCCTTAATAACTATGGCTACACCTTC. As protein: CASSRGQRLNNYGYTF.

This rearrangement joins TRBV28 to TRBJ1-1; 8 nucleotides match TRBD1. Germline-derived CDR1 and CDR2 are MDHEN and SYDVKM. V dropped 7 bases and J dropped 4; count of bases not matched to a gene: 14. This CDR3 comprises 16 residues. This chain's CDR3 is CASTTPHPGGGTEAFF. CDR3 bases: TGTGCCAGCACCACCCCCCATCCAGGGGGCGGCACTGAAGCTTTCTTT.

The gene calls are TRBV27 and TRBJ1-2; the D gene is possibly TRBD1 (6 bases). V lost 2 bases, J lost 0 bases, and 16 bases lay in between. CDR1 is MNHEY and CDR2 is SMNVEV in the germline V gene (reference sequence). The CDR3 is 17 residues long. The chain's CDR3 is CASSLRDTFGANYGYTF. In DNA, the CDR3 is TGTGCCAGCAGTTTAAGGGACACCTTCGGAGCTAACTATGGCTACACCTTC.

This clone was seen a few times. The chain uses TRBV4-2 and TRBJ2-1; possibly TRBD2 for D (5 bases). V dropped 0 bases and J dropped 6 bases, with 9 bases sitting between them. Germline CDR1 and CDR2: LGHNA and YNFKEQ. This CDR3 region has 14 residues. The CDR3 bases are TGTGCCAGCAGCCAAGATCTAGCCCCCAATGAGCAGTTCTTC. Its translation: CASSQDLAPNEQFF.

The chain employs TRBV5-7 and TRBJ2-7; 7 bases match TRBD1. TRBV5-7 is reported as an ORF; its role is uncertain. J lost 5 bases, V lost 0 bases, and 2 bases had no gene match. The CDR3 length is 13 residues. Here the CDR3 reads CASSLGQGDEQYF. CDR3 bases: TGTGCCAGCAGCTTGGGACAGGGCGACGAGCAGTACTTC.

The chain combines TRBV15 with TRBJ2-6, with D perhaps matching TRBD2 (5 bases). V was cut by 5 bases and J by 4 bases, with 15 bases left in between. The length of the CDR3 is 16 residues. CDR1 is LNHNV and CDR2 is YYDKDF in the germline V gene (reference sequence). CDR3 DNA: TGTGCCACCAGCCCCGAGACGGGGTTCGGGGCCAACGTCCTGACTTTC. Translation gives CATSPETGFGANVLTF.

The chain employs TRBV4-2 and TRBJ1-6; D is ambiguous. CDR1 and CDR2 from the germline V gene are LGHNA and YNFKEQ. V was clipped by 4 bases and J by 0 bases, with 10 bases between them. The CDR3 contains 16 residues. The CDR3 loop is CASSRDIGSYNSPLHF. CDR3 nucleotides: TGTGCCAGCAGCCGAGACATTGGCTCCTATAATTCACCCCTCCACTTT.

The chain is built from TRBV6-1 and TRBJ2-2; 8 bases map to TRBD1. V gave up 10 bases and J gave up 7 bases; unmatched junction bases: 11. Germline V gene lookup returns CDR1 MNHNS and CDR2 SASEGT. The CDR3 covers 14 residues. The CDR3 sequence is CAIRDRRMGGELFF. The CDR3 DNA reads TGTGCCATCCGGGACAGGCGTATGGGCGGGGAGCTGTTTTTT.

This clone was recorded a few times. This chain connects TRBV5-1 to TRBJ1-5; 9 bases are shared with TRBD1. Germline CDR1 SGHRS, CDR2 YFSETQ. The CDR3 loop spans 15 amino acids. V shed 4 bases and J 6 bases; nucleotides not matched to a gene: 8. The CDR3 spells CASSAGTGIGQPQHF. The CDR3 DNA sequence: TGCGCCAGCAGCGCAGGGACAGGGATAGGTCAGCCCCAGCATTTT.

The table lists this clone with a few counts. The gene calls are TRBV19 and TRBJ2-2, with TRBD1 matching over 7 bases. V gave up 7 bases and J gave up 4 bases; unmatched junction bases: 15. Germline V lookup: CDR1 LNHDA, CDR2 SQIVND (reference sequence). The CDR3 consists of 17 residues. The CDR3 here is CASKGLRDSQSTGELFF. Here the CDR3 DNA reads TGTGCCAGTAAGGGGCTCCGGGACAGCCAAAGCACCGGGGAGCTGTTTTTT.

This chain joins TRBV5-1 and TRBJ2-1, with 16 bases fitting TRBD2. The CDR3 runs to 17 residues. Trimming removed 2 bases from V and 7 bases from J; junction bases left unmatched: 6. CDR1 SGHRS and CDR2 YFSETQ come from the germline V gene. This CDR3 reads CASSFPGLAGGWNEQFF. The CDR3 nucleotides are TGCGCCAGCAGCTTTCCGGGACTAGCGGGAGGGTGGAATGAGCAGTTCTTC.

This chain uses TRBV30 with TRBJ2-3; possibly TRBD1 for D (6 bases). V was shortened by 5 bases and J by 1 base, with 13 bases between the two germline ends. CDR1 is GTSNPN, CDR2 SVGIG, per germline (reference sequence). The CDR3 runs 14 residues. CDR3 protein: CAWVWAGGTDTQYF. CDR3 sequence (DNA): TGTGCCTGGGTTTGGGCAGGGGGCACAGATACGCAGTATTTT.

V gene TRBV7-2 combines with J gene TRBJ1-4, with D possibly being TRBD1 (6 bases). This CDR3 comprises 15 residues. Per germline, CDR1 SGHTA and CDR2 FQGNSA. V was trimmed by 5 bases and J by 8 bases, leaving 18 bases between them. DNA of the CDR3: TGTGCCAGCAGCCCAAAGGGGGGTAGGAAGGAAAAACTGTTTTTT. This sequence encodes CASSPKGGRKEKLFF.

This chain connects TRBV11-3 to TRBJ2-7; the D is unclear. V lost 10 bases, J lost 4 bases, and 5 bases lay in between. Germline V CDR1 and CDR2: SGHNT, YENEEA. The CDR3 is 9 amino acids. CDR3 protein: CAIPYEQYF. CDR3 in DNA: TGTGCCATCCCATACGAGCAGTACTTC.

This sequence joins TRBV30 and TRBJ2-7; D perhaps matches TRBD2 (6 bases). Germline V gene sequence: CDR1 GTSNPN, CDR2 SVGIG (reference sequence). V lost 4 bases, J lost 4 bases, and 17 bases lay in between. This CDR3 is 14 amino acids long. The CDR3 nucleotides read TGTGCCTGGACCTATGGCTTGGAGGGGTACGAGCAGTACTTC. Protein product: CAWTYGLEGYEQYF.

This clone has more than one count but fewer than ten. This chain joins TRBV10-3 and TRBJ2-1; D is tentatively TRBD1 or TRBD2 (5 bases each). The V gene's germline CDR1 is ENHRY and CDR2 SYGVKD. The CDR3 extends over 12 amino acids. Trimming shortened V by 8 bases and J by 5 bases, and 10 bases separated the two germline ends. The CDR3: CAIGDGNNEQFF. The CDR3 region has the DNA TGTGCCATCGGGGACGGTAACAATGAGCAGTTCTTC.

Written as DNA, the CDR3 is TGTGCCAGCAGCGACAGGGGCCGCCGCTCCTACGAGCAGTACTTC. Amino acids: CASSDRGRRSYEQYF. V and J are TRBV13 and TRBJ2-7; 8 nucleotides agree with TRBD1. CDR1 and CDR2 (germline): PRHDT, FYEKMQ (reference sequence). This CDR3 region has 15 residues. The V gene end was trimmed by 5 bases and the J gene end by 0 bases; junction bases not matched to a gene: 6.

This chain joins TRBV6-6 and TRBJ2-5; no clear D. CDR1 is MNHNY, CDR2 SVGAGI, per germline (reference sequence). The V and J ends lost 3 bases and 0 bases respectively, with 14 bases between them. This CDR3 spans 16 amino acids. The CDR3 loop reads CASSYGGTQYQETQYF. The CDR3 nucleotides read TGTGCCAGCAGTTATGGTGGTACACAGTACCAAGAGACCCAGTACTTC.

This clone was seen a handful of times. This chain links TRBV11-2 with TRBJ2-3; TRBD2 might be the D (5 bases). The CDR3 has 18 residues. Germline CDR1 and CDR2: SGHAT and FQNNGV. Trimming took 0 bases from V and 0 from J, leaving 16 bases between them. The CDR3 DNA is TGTGCCAGCAGCTTAGATCCGAGAGGGTCTTCTAGCACAGATACGCAGTATTTT. This translates into CASSLDPRGSSSTDTQYF.

This clone appeared a few times. The V and J genes are TRBV7-9 and TRBJ1-1; D is undetermined. The germline gives CDR1 SEHNR, CDR2 FQNEAQ (reference sequence). With 8 bases removed from V and 4 bases from J, the gap between germline ends came to 17 bases. This CDR3 spans 14 amino acids. In DNA, the CDR3 is TGTGCCAGCTCTCTAGCGCAAGGGAGCACTGAAGCTTTCTTT. Its protein product is CASSLAQGSTEAFF. The entire variable domain, with the rest obtained from reference TRBV7-9 and TRBJ1-1, is as follows: DTGVSQNPRHKITKRGQNVTFRCDPISEHNRLYWYRQTLGQGPEFLTYFQNEAQLEKSRLLSDRFSAERPKGSFSTLEIQRTEQGDSAMYLCASSLAQGSTEAFFGQGTRLTVV.

The sample holds a few counts of this clone. V gene TRBV5-1 combines with J gene TRBJ2-1; 8 nucleotides line up with TRBD2. Germline V gene data show CDR1 as SGHRS and CDR2 as YFSETQ. There are 15 residues in the CDR3. The V segment lost 4 bases and the J segment 1 base; nucleotides outside the gene matches: 4. CDR3 sequence reads: CASSPGLASYNEQFF. The DNA of the CDR3 is TGCGCCAGCAGCCCCGGACTAGCATCCTACAATGAGCAGTTCTTC.

This clone has a handful of counts. V is TRBV12-5 and J is TRBJ2-2; D not resolved. The germline CDR1 and CDR2 sequences are LGHNT and FRNRAP. The V gene lost 1 base and the J gene lost 0 bases, with 12 bases spanning the gap. This CDR3 spans 17 amino acids. The CDR3 here is CASGLGAESANTGELFF. DNA of the CDR3: TGTGCTAGTGGTTTGGGCGCAGAGTCTGCGAACACCGGGGAGCTGTTTTTT.

This clone has just a few counts. V usage is TRBV6-5 and J usage is TRBJ1-6, with a weak D call TRBD1 (5 bases). Germline assignment: CDR1 MNHEY and CDR2 SVGAGI. V was cut by 5 bases and J by 5 bases, with 7 bases left in between. This CDR3 comprises 13 residues. The CDR3 is CASSRGDNSPLHF. CDR3 nucleotides: TGTGCCAGCAGTAGAGGGGATAATTCACCCCTCCACTTT.

This clone showed up just a few times. The chain couples TRBV7-2 to TRBJ1-2; TRBD1 aligns across 7 bases. V was clipped by 8 bases and J by 6 bases; unmatched bases: 15. CDR3 length equals 15 residues. CDR1 SGHTA and CDR2 FQGNSA come from the germline V gene. The CDR3 region has the DNA TGTGCCAGCCAATTAGTGGGTGACAGGGCCGATGGCTACACCTTC. Its protein is CASQLVGDRADGYTF.